This record concerns one T cell receptor (beta chain) sequence. Its specificity is not known. This entry belongs to a study of cytotoxic CD8 clonotypes in ibrutinib-treated CLL. Study information: After treatment lasting a median 12 months, range 6 to 36, response samples were collected.

Target depth was 1 in 200,000 to 1 in 1 million T cells, about 10x per clonotype. The repertoire was sequenced with immunoSEQ multiplex PCR; TCRdb's copy has only in-frame clones and lacks some. The sample comprises about 97,000 clones, around 77% of which are singletons, and approximately 23% rests with the top ten. Study-wide findings and caveats: Circulating CD8+ T-cell counts were tracked by baseline clonality, which exceeded that of age-matched healthy donors.

This CDR3 is 15 amino acids long. V was pared by 5 bases and J by 3 bases, with 4 bases of the junction left unmatched. In germline, CDR1 is LGHNT, CDR2 FRNRAP. The chain employs TRBV12-5 and TRBJ2-1, with 10 bases aligning to TRBD1. This clonotype originated in a human donor with chronic lymphocytic leukemia. The sample in question was PBMCs, obtained after 24 months of ibrutinib treatment. The CDR3 nucleotides read TGTGCTAGTGGTCAGGGGACAGGGGACTACAATGAGCAGTTCTTC. This sequence encodes CASGQGTGDYNEQFF. Filled out from reference TRBV12-5 and TRBJ2-1, the complete variable domain reads DARVTQTPRHKVTEMGQEVTMRCQPILGHNTVFWYRQTMMQGLELLAYFRNRAPLDDSGMPKDRFSAEMPDATLATLKIQPSEPRDSAVYFCASGQGTGDYNEQFFGPGTRLTVL.